Listed here are 30 T cell receptor beta chains from one sample, sequenced in a study of cytomegalovirus exposure and HLA in healthy donors. PCR primers comprised 60 Vbeta and 13 Jbeta primers. Clones were read by immunoSEQ multiplex PCR, and TCRdb kept only the in-frame ones, dropping some. Here the sample spans tens of thousands of clones, roughly 78% being singletons. The sample consisted of PBMCs. Receptors originate from a male donor in good health and CMV-seropositive.

The chain combines TRBV28 with TRBJ1-2; tentatively, D is TRBD1 (6 bases). Germline V CDR1 and CDR2: MDHEN, SYDVKM. The V end was cut by 6 bases, the J end by 8 bases, with 19 bases between. CDR3 length: 14 amino acids. The CDR3 DNA sequence: TGTGCCAGCAGCCCTAATACAGGGAGCGGCGGCTACACCTTC. Translated: CASSPNTGSGGYTF.

The chain carries TRBV7-2 and TRBJ2-1, with 12 bases identical to TRBD2. Germline V gene lookup returns CDR1 SGHTA and CDR2 FQGNSA. The CDR3 length is 16 residues. Losses at the gene ends were 5 bases for V and 7 bases for J; bases not matched to a gene: 9. CDR3 sequence (DNA): TGTGCCAGCAGCAATGAGGGGACTAGCGGGCGGAATGAGCAGTTCTTC. Translation: CASSNEGTSGRNEQFF. Full variable domain (rest looked up from reference TRBV7-2 and TRBJ2-1): GAGVSQSPSNKVTEKGKDVELRCDPISGHTALYWYRQSLGQGLEFLIYFQGNSAPDKSGLPSDRFSAERTGGSVSTLTIQRTQQEDSAVYLCASSNEGTSGRNEQFFGPGTRLTVL.

The gene calls are TRBV11-1 and TRBJ2-1, with D possibly matching TRBD2 (5 bases). The CDR3 length is 13 residues. V was trimmed by 2 bases and J by 9 bases, leaving 11 bases between them. Germline CDR1 and CDR2: SGHAT and FQDESV (reference sequence). CDR3 sequence: CASSLTPGFEQFF. The CDR3 DNA follows: TGTGCCAGCAGCTTAACACCGGGGTTTGAGCAGTTCTTC.

This chain uses TRBV7-9 with TRBJ2-3, with TRBD1 identical over 9 bases. This CDR3 contains 16 residues. After removal of 5 bases from V and 2 bases from J, the junction contained 8 bases not matched to a gene. Germline-derived CDR1 and CDR2 are SEHNR and FQNEAQ (reference sequence). CDR3 region: CASSRIQGANTDTQYF. The CDR3 DNA follows: TGTGCCAGCAGCCGTATACAGGGGGCGAACACAGATACGCAGTATTTT.

V gene TRBV7-2 combines with J gene TRBJ2-1; D is uncertain. The length of the CDR3 is 13 residues. V was trimmed by 3 bases and J by 9 bases, leaving 12 bases between them. Germline V gene sequence: CDR1 SGHTA, CDR2 FQGNSA. CDR3 sequence reads: CASSLDRVGEQFF. The CDR3 DNA sequence: TGTGCCAGCAGCTTGGATCGGGTGGGTGAGCAGTTCTTC.

This clone was picked up a small number of times. The chain uses TRBV28 and TRBJ2-7, with D hard to call. The CDR3 has 12 residues. Germline lookup yields CDR1 MDHEN and CDR2 SYDVKM. With 3 bases removed from V and 2 bases from J, the gap between germline ends came to 5 bases. The CDR3 nucleotides are TGTGCCAGCAGTTTTTCAGCCTACGAGCAGTACTTC. This codes for CASSFSAYEQYF.

The chain links TRBV28 to TRBJ2-7; D possibly corresponds to TRBD2 (6 bases). CDR3 length: 14 amino acids. The V gene's germline CDR1 is MDHEN and CDR2 SYDVKM. V dropped 3 bases and J dropped 6 bases, with 15 bases sitting between them. DNA for the CDR3: TGTGCCAGCAGTTTCCCCCGGGACTCTGGCGAGCAGTACTTC. Amino acids: CASSFPRDSGEQYF.

J is TRBJ2-7 and V is TRBV19, with D tentatively TRBD2 (6 bases). Germline-derived CDR1 and CDR2 are LNHDA and SQIVND (reference sequence). CDR3 size: 14 residues. V was trimmed by 5 bases and J by 6 bases, leaving 17 bases between them. As DNA, the CDR3 is TGTGCCAGTAGTTCTCTGGCGGGGCAGGCCGAGCAGTACTTC. Protein product: CASSSLAGQAEQYF. Full variable domain (remainder filled in from reference TRBV19 and TRBJ2-7): DGGITQSPKYLFRKEGQNVTLSCEQNLNHDAMYWYRQDPGQGLRLIYYSQIVNDFQKGDIAEGYSVSREKKESFPLTVTSAQKNPTAFYLCASSSLAGQAEQYFGPGTRLTVT.

This chain connects TRBV6-1 to TRBJ2-7, with 10 bases aligning to TRBD2. CDR1 MNHNS and CDR2 SASEGT come from the germline V gene. The junction had 14 bases not matched to a gene; V was cut back by 11 bases and J by 4 bases. The CDR3 extends over 15 amino acids. CDR3 loop: CALGAGGTFVYEQYF. CDR3 DNA: TGTGCCCTAGGAGCGGGAGGGACTTTTGTATACGAGCAGTACTTC.

The rearrangement uses TRBV7-9 and TRBJ2-7, with TRBD1 identical over 7 bases. With V trimmed by 1 base and J by 2 bases, 2 bases remained unmatched. Germline V gives CDR1 SEHNR, CDR2 FQNEAQ (reference sequence). The CDR3 covers 14 residues. In nucleotides, the CDR3 is TGTGCCAGCAGCTTAGTACAGGGGACCTACGAGCAGTACTTC. This translates into CASSLVQGTYEQYF.

The CDR3 nucleotides read TGCGCCAGCAGCCAACTCTTATCAGGACAGGGCGGAGAGACCCAGTACTTC. It is translated as CASSQLLSGQGGETQYF. This sequence joins TRBV4-3 and TRBJ2-5; 8 bases fit TRBD1. The CDR3 contains 17 residues. Trimming removed 2 bases from V and 4 bases from J; junction bases left unmatched: 12. Per the germline V gene, CDR1 is LGHNA and CDR2 is YSLEER.

In this sample, this clone turned up a few times. The V and J genes are TRBV14 and TRBJ2-7, with TRBD1 as a possible D gene (6 bases). CDR1 and CDR2 from the germline V gene are SGHDN and FVKESK. The CDR3 is made up of 15 amino acids. V lost 0 bases to trimming and J lost 4 bases, with 13 bases between them. CDR3 residues: CASSQDGRGWYEQYF. The DNA for the CDR3 is TGTGCCAGCAGCCAAGACGGCAGGGGATGGTACGAGCAGTACTTC.

The genes are TRBV5-1 and TRBJ2-7, with D possibly being TRBD2 (5 bases). The CDR3 covers 17 residues. CDR1 and CDR2 from the germline V gene are SGHRS and YFSETQ. With 2 bases removed from V and 4 bases from J, the gap between germline ends came to 22 bases. CDR3 DNA: TGCGCCAGCAGCTTAAGGACGCGGTCTACGGGAACATACGAGCAGTACTTC. Encoded protein: CASSLRTRSTGTYEQYF.

The chain combines TRBV4-1 with TRBJ1-1; no definite D call. The CDR3 is 14 amino acids. Per germline, CDR1 MGHRA and CDR2 YSYEKL. The V end was cut by 5 bases, the J end by 1 base, with 11 bases between. The CDR3 sequence: CASSSPAGNTEAFF. The CDR3, as DNA: TGCGCCAGCAGCTCACCGGCAGGGAACACTGAAGCTTTCTTT.

V and J are TRBV6-6 and TRBJ1-2, with D perhaps matching TRBD1 (6 bases). The ends were cut back, 5 bases at V and 6 bases at J, with 13 bases in the middle. Germline V gives CDR1 MNHNY, CDR2 SVGAGI (reference sequence). This CDR3 comprises 13 residues. The CDR3 coding sequence is TGTGCCAGCAGTCGGGGGGCTGCTGATGGCTACACCTTC. The encoded protein is CASSRGAADGYTF.

The sample holds one count of this clone. This chain joins TRBV7-3 and TRBJ2-3; TRBD1 is a possible D gene (5 bases). V was trimmed by 2 bases and J by 4 bases, leaving 13 bases between them. The CDR3 is made up of 15 amino acids. Germline V gene data show CDR1 as SGHTA and CDR2 as FQGTGA. The CDR3 sequence: CASSLLAGSPDTQYF. The CDR3 DNA reads as TGTGCCAGCAGCTTATTGGCAGGGTCGCCAGATACGCAGTATTTT.

This clone occurred a few times. V usage is TRBV7-9 and J usage is TRBJ1-1; 7 bases are shared with TRBD1. Germline loops: CDR1 SEHNR, CDR2 FQNEAQ (reference sequence). The CDR3 runs 13 residues. With V trimmed by 4 bases and J by 1 base, 0 bases remained unmatched. The CDR3, as DNA: TGTGCCAGCAGCTGGACAGGGAACACTGAAGCTTTCTTT. This gives the protein CASSWTGNTEAFF.

The J gene is TRBJ1-2, the V gene TRBV5-4; TRBD1 aligns across 7 bases. V shed 5 bases, J shed 6 bases, and the junction held 13 bases outside the gene matches. There are 15 residues in the CDR3. The V gene's germline CDR1 is SGHNT and CDR2 YYREEE (reference sequence). The CDR3 sequence is CASRAPAGGSDGYTF. The CDR3 region has the DNA TGTGCCAGCAGGGCACCAGCAGGGGGTTCGGATGGCTACACCTTC.

The chain uses TRBV11-2 and TRBJ2-7, with D possibly TRBD1 on 5 matching bases. The germline V gene encodes CDR1 SGHAT and CDR2 FQNNGV. Trimming took off 1 base at V and 3 bases at J, with 16 bases between the two ends. CDR3 size: 16 residues. This chain's CDR3 is CASSLGWAGSSYEQYF. CDR3 bases: TGTGCCAGCAGCTTAGGGTGGGCAGGGTCAAGCTACGAGCAGTACTTC.

The gene calls are TRBV20-1 and TRBJ2-5; a possible D gene is TRBD2 (5 bases). Germline CDR1 reads DFQATT; CDR2 reads SNEGSKA (reference sequence). CDR3 length: 11 amino acids. V was clipped by 8 bases and J by 4 bases, with 11 bases between them. DNA for the CDR3: TGCAGTACCGGGATCCTAGAGACCCAGTACTTC. Its protein is CSTGILETQYF.

This clone occurred a few times. The chain is built from TRBV6-1 and TRBJ1-4; TRBD1 matches 7 bases. Trimming cost V 3 bases and J 5 bases; bases outside gene matches: 12. The CDR3 has 17 residues. Germline V CDR1 and CDR2: MNHNS, SASEGT. In nucleotides, the CDR3 is TGTGCCAGCAGTGAGACGAGACAGGGAGGTTCCAATGAAAAACTGTTTTTT. This codes for CASSETRQGGSNEKLFF.

This clone was detected a few times. The chain employs TRBV28 and TRBJ1-5; no firm D call. Germline CDR1 MDHEN, CDR2 SYDVKM. The germline V and J ends were trimmed by 7 bases and 2 bases, with 18 bases remaining between them. CDR3 length equals 16 residues. CDR3 nucleotide sequence: TGTGCCAGCACCGCACCGGGATCGGTCGGCAATCAGCCCCAGCATTTT. Translated: CASTAPGSVGNQPQHF.

This rearrangement joins TRBV30 to TRBJ2-5, with D perhaps TRBD1 (6 bases). With 4 bases removed from V and 3 bases from J, the gap between germline ends came to 12 bases. The CDR3 has 13 residues. CDR1 GTSNPN and CDR2 SVGIG come from the germline V gene (reference sequence). The CDR3 is CAWTRTDKETQYF. The CDR3 DNA follows: TGTGCCTGGACCCGGACAGATAAAGAGACCCAGTACTTC.

This clone was detected only a few times. J is TRBJ2-1 and V is TRBV9, with D maybe TRBD1 (6 bases). This CDR3 spans 14 amino acids. The germline V gene has CDR1 SGDLS and CDR2 YYNGEE. V was clipped by 4 bases and J by 5 bases, with 13 bases between them. This CDR3 reads CASSFEQGDNEQFF. CDR3 nucleotide sequence: TGTGCCAGCAGCTTTGAACAGGGCGACAATGAGCAGTTCTTC.

The chain joins TRBV6-1 to TRBJ2-7; D perhaps matches TRBD2 (5 bases). This CDR3 comprises 14 residues. Germline CDR1 MNHNS, CDR2 SASEGT. Trimming pared 11 bases from V and 5 bases from J, leaving 22 bases between. CDR3 nucleotides: TGTGCCTCGAAGCCCGAGGGTTTCAGCCACGAGCAGTACTTC. Encoded protein: CASKPEGFSHEQYF.

The chain uses TRBV6-5 and TRBJ2-7; 10 bases map to TRBD1. The CDR3 is 13 residues long. Germline V gives CDR1 MNHEY, CDR2 SVGAGI. Unmatched junction bases numbered 6, after V lost 6 bases and J lost 7 bases. In DNA, the CDR3 is TGTGCCAGCAGGGTGACAGGGGGCTGGGAGCAGTACTTC. Translating gives CASRVTGGWEQYF.

The CDR3 coding sequence is TGCAGCGTTGAAACCCCCCTAGCGGGAGGGATCAACGAGCAGTACTTC. This encodes CSVETPLAGGINEQYF. The chain employs TRBV29-1 and TRBJ2-7; 12 positions match TRBD2. The CDR3 sequence is 16 residues long. V gave up 2 bases and J gave up 5 bases; unmatched junction bases: 10. Per the germline V gene, CDR1 is SQVTM and CDR2 is ANQGSEA.

This clone was seen a handful of times. The rearrangement joins TRBV6-6 to TRBJ2-7; 8 bases line up with TRBD1. After removal of 2 bases from V and 5 bases from J, the junction contained 2 bases not matched to a gene. This CDR3 is 13 amino acids long. Germline lookup yields CDR1 MNHNY and CDR2 SVGAGI (reference sequence). The CDR3 nucleotides read TGTGCCAGCAGTTACCGACAGGGGAACGAGCAGTACTTC. This codes for CASSYRQGNEQYF.

The chain recombines TRBV6-6 with TRBJ2-3; 9 positions agree with TRBD2. The CDR3 consists of 14 residues. Unmatched junction bases numbered 7, after V lost 9 bases and J lost 3 bases. Per germline, CDR1 MNHNY and CDR2 SVGAGI (reference sequence). The DNA of the CDR3 is TGTGCCAGTGTGGGGCTAGCGGGAACAGATACGCAGTATTTT. Translated: CASVGLAGTDTQYF.

This chain links TRBV19 with TRBJ2-2; a weak D match, TRBD1 (5 bases). The CDR3 is 14 amino acids. The germline V and J ends were trimmed by 2 bases and 13 bases, with 17 bases remaining between them. CDR1 is LNHDA, CDR2 SQIVND, per germline (reference sequence). CDR3 loop: CASSIRQGGELLFF. The DNA for the CDR3 is TGTGCCAGTAGTATACGTCAGGGTGGTGAATTGCTGTTTTTT.